Each of the 19 T cell receptor beta chains below was sequenced from the same sample in a study of T-cell reconstitution after alpha-beta-depleted transplantation in children. Preparing the TCRbeta library involved the use of unique molecular identifiers. TCRdb independently ran MiXCR on the PCR reads; one entry per CDR3 protein. The sample holds 200,000 to 250,000 distinct CDR3 sequences; 9.7% are singletons and the top ten take less than 6%. The sequences come from PBMCs from the stem cell graft donor, collected from the stem cell graft. These receptor sequences come from a human donor who donated a stem cell graft to a child with SCID.

This clonotype was observed many times. The chain links TRBV18 to TRBJ2-3; 9 bases agree with TRBD1. V was clipped by 3 bases and J by 0 bases; unmatched bases: 4. This CDR3 spans 16 amino acids. CDR1 and CDR2 from the germline V gene are KGHSH and LQKENI. CDR3 sequence: CASSPRGQGSTDTQYF. The CDR3 nucleotides are TGTGCCAGCTCACCTCGAGGACAGGGGAGCACAGATACGCAGTATTTT.

This clonotype was observed many times. This chain links TRBV5-5 with TRBJ2-7; TRBD1 matches 10 bases. This CDR3 contains 15 residues. V lost 0 bases to trimming and J lost 4 bases; unmatched junction nucleotides: 4. In germline, CDR1 is SGHKS, CDR2 YYEKEE (reference sequence). CDR3 loop: CASSLAGQGPYEQYF. The DNA of the CDR3 is TGTGCCAGCAGCTTGGCGGGACAGGGGCCTTACGAGCAGTACTTC.

This clonotype was counted many times. The V call is TRBV12-3 or TRBV12-4, the J call TRBJ1-1; D unresolved. The CDR3 is made up of 14 amino acids. V was cut by 3 bases and J by 3 bases, with 11 bases left in between. The CDR3 loop is CASSFASGDTEAFF. The CDR3 DNA sequence: TGTGCCAGCAGTTTCGCTTCTGGTGACACTGAAGCTTTCTTT.

The chain recombines TRBV29-1 with TRBJ1-1; no reliable D call. The V end was cut by 6 bases, the J end by 1 base, with 12 bases between. Germline CDR1 is SQVTM and CDR2 is ANQGSEA. The CDR3 totals 13 residues. In DNA form, the CDR3 reads TGCAGCGTCCTTCGGACGGGGAACACTGAAGCTTTCTTT. Its protein is CSVLRTGNTEAFF.

This clonotype was counted at least ten times. The chain is built from TRBV18 and TRBJ2-5, with 7 bases identical to TRBD1. J was trimmed by 4 bases and V by 2 bases; bases with no gene match: 13. Germline V lookup: CDR1 KGHSH, CDR2 LQKENI. This CDR3 has 17 residues. The CDR3 reads CASSPDTGDARGETQYF. The CDR3 region has the DNA TGTGCCAGCTCACCAGATACAGGGGACGCTCGGGGAGAGACCCAGTACTTC. The full variable domain, in which reference TRBV18 and TRBJ2-5 provide the parts outside the CDR3, is NAGVMQNPRHLVRRRGQEARLRCSPMKGHSHVYWYRQLPEEGLKFMVYLQKENIIDESGMPKERFSAEFPKEGPSILRIQQVVRGDSAAYFCASSPDTGDARGETQYFGPGTRLLVL.

This clonotype has ten or more counts. The chain couples TRBV20-1 to TRBJ1-1; 8 nucleotides agree with TRBD1. The germline V gene has CDR1 DFQATT and CDR2 SNEGSKA (reference sequence). The CDR3 consists of 13 residues. V lost 7 bases and J lost 3; bases outside the gene matches: 7. For the CDR3, the DNA is TGCAGTGGACAGGGGAGCTCCTACACTGAAGCTTTCTTT. Translation gives CSGQGSSYTEAFF.

Many counts were recorded for this clonotype. This chain uses TRBV6-1 with TRBJ1-6; unclear D gene. CDR1 and CDR2 (germline): MNHNS, SASEGT. The CDR3 runs 14 residues. The V end lost 1 base, the J end lost 7 bases, and 8 bases lay between the germline ends. This chain's CDR3 is CASSEVGWNSPLHF. The CDR3 region has the DNA TGTGCCAGCAGTGAAGTGGGGTGGAATTCACCCCTCCACTTT.

DNA of the CDR3: TGTGCCTGGGACGGGGGAGCAAGCACAGATACGCAGTATTTT. Translation gives CAWDGGASTDTQYF. V usage is TRBV2 and J usage is TRBJ2-3; D is perhaps TRBD2 (6 bases). Germline CDR1 and CDR2: SNHLY and FYNNEI. This CDR3 has 14 residues. V lost 11 bases, J lost 0 bases, and 15 bases lay in between.

This clonotype occurred many times. This sequence joins TRBV20-1 and TRBJ2-7; 11 positions agree with TRBD2. From germline, CDR1 is DFQATT and CDR2 SNEGSKA (reference sequence). The CDR3 spans 15 residues. V was clipped by 2 bases and J by 1 base; unmatched bases: 4. CDR3 DNA: TGCAGTGCTAGAATAGGGACTAGCGGTTCCTACGAGCAGTACTTC. Protein: CSARIGTSGSYEQYF.

This clonotype showed up many times. The chain carries TRBV12-3 or TRBV12-4 and TRBJ2-3; D is perhaps TRBD2 (7 bases). CDR3 length: 16 amino acids. V shed 7 bases and J shed 1 base, with 18 bases lying between them. In nucleotides, the CDR3 is TGTGCCAGCAACCGAGGGGGGGCGGGGGGCACAGATACGCAGTATTTT. It codes for CASNRGGAGGTDTQYF.

This clonotype was detected ten times or more. The genes are TRBV7-2 and TRBJ1-6; no definite D call. The CDR3 is made up of 13 amino acids. Germline-derived CDR1 and CDR2 are SGHTA and FQGNSA. The ends were cut back, 0 bases at V and 10 bases at J, with 7 bases in the middle. In DNA form, the CDR3 reads TGTGCCAGCAGCTTAGCTGGGTTCTCACCCCTCCACTTT. Its translation is CASSLAGFSPLHF. Filled out from reference TRBV7-2 and TRBJ1-6, the complete variable domain reads GAGVSQSPSNKVTEKGKDVELRCDPISGHTALYWYRQSLGQGLEFLIYFQGNSAPDKSGLPSDRFSAERTGGSVSTLTIQRTQQEDSAVYLCASSLAGFSPLHFGNGTRLTVT.

Ten or more counts support this clonotype. The CDR3: CSARDGQPGDTEAFF. CDR3 DNA: TGCAGTGCTAGAGATGGGCAGCCAGGGGACACTGAAGCTTTCTTT. The chain combines TRBV20-1 with TRBJ1-1; D is possibly TRBD1 (6 bases). Germline V gene sequence: CDR1 DFQATT, CDR2 SNEGSKA (reference sequence). Trimming took off 0 bases at V and 3 bases at J, with 14 bases between the two ends. There are 15 residues in the CDR3.

Worth noting for this clonotype: A much larger clone sits a single nucleotide away, making a read error possible. The CDR3 loop is CASSYDKHTEDFF. In DNA, the CDR3 is TGCGCCAGCAGCTACGACAAACACACTGAAGATTTCTTT. The chain couples TRBV5-1 to TRBJ1-1; unclear D gene. The CDR3 totals 13 residues. Germline CDR1 SGHRS, CDR2 YFSETQ.

There are many counts of this clonotype. This sequence joins TRBV7-2 and TRBJ2-3; possible D gene TRBD1, 5 bases. CDR3 length: 12 residues. Trimming stripped 8 bases from V and 3 bases from J, with 9 bases between. The V gene's germline CDR1 is SGHTA and CDR2 FQGNSA. CDR3 nucleotides: TGTGCCAGCCGTAGACAGACAGATACGCAGTATTTT. The encoded protein is CASRRQTDTQYF.

This clonotype was found many times. The CDR3: CSARAGNGRDYGYTF. CDR3 nucleotides: TGCAGTGCTAGAGCCGGAAACGGCCGGGACTATGGCTACACCTTC. J is TRBJ1-2 and V is TRBV20-1, with unresolved D. CDR3 size: 15 residues. CDR1 is DFQATT and CDR2 is SNEGSKA in the germline V gene (reference sequence). Between the trimmed V and J ends, which lost 1 base and 3 bases, there was a span of 15 bases.

In its sample, this clonotype was seen a few times. This chain connects TRBV5-1 to TRBJ2-7; D is uncertain. Deletions cut 4 bases from V and 7 bases from J, with 15 bases between. In germline, CDR1 is SGHRS, CDR2 YFSETQ. The CDR3 covers 13 residues. Here the CDR3 reads CASSADGLGEQYF. The DNA for the CDR3 is TGCGCCAGCAGCGCGGACGGGCTTGGGGAGCAGTACTTC.

At least ten counts were recorded for this clonotype. For the CDR3, the DNA is TGTGCCAGCAGTGAATACGGGGAGCTGTTTTTT. This gives the protein CASSEYGELFF. V usage is TRBV25-1 and J usage is TRBJ2-2, with D unclear. From germline, CDR1 is MGHDK and CDR2 SYGVNS. The V end lost 0 bases, the J end lost 7 bases, and 0 bases lay between the germline ends. The CDR3 extends over 11 amino acids. The entire variable domain, with the rest obtained from reference TRBV25-1 and TRBJ2-2, is as follows: EADIYQTPRYLVIGTGKKITLECSQTMGHDKMYWYQQDPGMELHLIHYSYGVNSTEKGDLSSESTVSRIRTEHFPLTLESARPSHTSQYLCASSEYGELFFGEGSRLTVL.

This clonotype was recorded many times. The V and J genes are TRBV7-2 and TRBJ2-7; 7 bases are shared with TRBD1. Germline-derived CDR1 and CDR2 are SGHTA and FQGNSA. This CDR3 contains 14 residues. J lost 2 bases, V lost 5 bases, and 6 bases had no gene match. CDR3 sequence: CASSTDRAAYEQYF. The CDR3 nucleotides are TGTGCCAGCAGCACAGACAGGGCTGCCTACGAGCAGTACTTC.

This clonotype was detected many times. The chain uses TRBV7-3 and TRBJ2-3, with no clear D. The germline V gene has CDR1 SGHTA and CDR2 FQGTGA. V lost 0 bases, J lost 3 bases, and 4 bases lay in between. This CDR3 has 13 residues. This CDR3 is CASSLTGTDTQYF. As DNA, the CDR3 is TGTGCCAGCAGCTTAACTGGAACAGATACGCAGTATTTT.